This TCR beta chain was identified during a study of spatial heterogeneity in lung cancer. Documented time point: sample taken at primary tumor resection. Unsorted whole RNA samples from tumor, nontumor lung or frozen PBMC were sequenced. The approximately 72 donors had untreated early-stage non-small cell lung cancer. A unique molecular identifier was attached to every TCR cDNA molecule. MiXCR, run by TCRdb on the 5' RACE reads, gives a single entry per CDR3 protein. The table has approximately 52,000 distinct CDR3 sequences, about 5.8% seen once; the top ten hold over 8.5%. The CDR3 consists of 13 residues. The germline gives CDR1 LNHDA, CDR2 SQIVND (reference sequence). After removal of 9 bases from V and 4 bases from J, the junction contained 6 bases not matched to a gene.

Sequencing used PBMCs, obtained at surgery. The receptor was isolated from a male donor with early-stage non-small cell lung cancer. The V gene is TRBV19, the J gene TRBJ2-7, with 10 bases aligning to TRBD1. The CDR3 DNA is TGTGCCAGCGGGACAGGGGATTGGTACGAGCAGTACTTC. This gives the protein CASGTGDWYEQYF. The variable domain in full, completed from reference TRBV19 and TRBJ2-7, reads DGGITQSPKYLFRKEGQNVTLSCEQNLNHDAMYWYRQDPGQGLRLIYYSQIVNDFQKGDIAEGYSVSREKKESFPLTVTSAQKNPTAFYLCASGTGDWYEQYFGPGTRLTVT.